In this sample, the clone carrying this TCR beta chain is large. The CDR3 length is 11 residues. The V gene lost 6 bases and the J gene lost 8 bases, with 10 bases spanning the gap. TRBV12-4/TRBJ1-2 clonotypes were amplified with adaptor-ligated barcode primers. MiXCR, applied by TCRdb to the multiplex PCR reads, yields one record per CDR3 protein. This sample yields some 150 distinct CDR3 sequences, of which about 12% are seen a single time; roughly 47% belongs to the top ten. What was sequenced was memory CD4+ T cells sorted from blood. The subset denotes: memory CD4+ T cells, CD4+CD45RO+CD25-. J is TRBJ1-2 and V is TRBV12-3 or TRBV12-4; D remains unclear. The sequence was obtained from a female donor with breast cancer. The CDR3 loop is CASSEGRGYTF. Written as DNA, the CDR3 is TGTGCCAGCAGCGAGGGTCGGGGCTACACCTTC.